This entry lists 26 T cell receptor beta chains sequenced from one sample in a study of persistence of HIV-infected CD4 T cells. Sequencing used immunoSEQ version 4 in survey mode. Measured with immunoSEQ multiplex PCR; TCRdb has only the in-frame clones, and not every one. The sample holds 30,000 to 45,000 clones, more than 75% seen once. Cells were stimulated with overlapping HIV-1 Gag 15-mer peptides. CD40L-negative CD69-negative CD45RO-high memory CD4+ T cells were sorted as populations depleted of antigen-responding cells. The antigens for these receptors are not known. The specimen comprised cultured CD4+ T cells from PBMCs, sampled from a patient who received antiretroviral therapy. The receptors derive from an adult with HIV. The donor label of this sample is uncertain.

This chain joins TRBV7-9 and TRBJ2-7; D uncertain. CDR1 is SEHNR, CDR2 FQNEAQ, per germline (reference sequence). The CDR3 runs 12 residues. The germline V and J ends were trimmed by 1 base and 4 bases, with 5 bases remaining between them. The chain's CDR3 is CASSLVPYEQYF. CDR3 bases: TGTGCCAGCAGCTTAGTGCCATACGAGCAGTACTTC.

The genes are TRBV10-3 and TRBJ1-3, with D unclear. CDR3 size: 18 residues. V gave up 4 bases and J gave up 0 bases, with 19 bases separating them. The V gene's germline CDR1 is ENHRY and CDR2 SYGVKD. CDR3: CAISASDSGSPSGNTIYF. The CDR3 DNA reads as TGTGCCATCAGTGCCTCTGACTCGGGTTCTCCCTCTGGAAACACCATATATTTT.

The V and J genes are TRBV27 and TRBJ2-7; 9 nucleotides match TRBD1. The V gene's germline CDR1 is MNHEY and CDR2 SMNVEV (reference sequence). The CDR3 length is 14 residues. Germline trimming cut 5 bases from V and 4 bases from J; bases unmatched to any gene: 6. CDR3 region: CASSAPDRGYEQYF. The CDR3 nucleotides are TGTGCCAGCAGTGCCCCGGACAGGGGATACGAGCAGTACTTC.

The chain links TRBV5-4 to TRBJ2-2; no definite D call. The V gene lost 2 bases and the J gene lost 5 bases, with 10 bases spanning the gap. The CDR3 runs to 14 residues. CDR1 and CDR2 (germline): SGHNT, YYREEE (reference sequence). The CDR3 reads CASSFLTETGELFF. The CDR3 DNA reads TGTGCCAGCAGCTTTTTGACGGAGACCGGGGAGCTGTTTTTT.

The chain employs TRBV5-1 and TRBJ1-4, with 9 positions matching TRBD1. The CDR3 has 16 amino acids. V was clipped by 5 bases and J by 6 bases; unmatched bases: 11. Per the germline V gene, CDR1 is SGHRS and CDR2 is YFSETQ. CDR3 region: CASSLTGGVFDEKLFF. For the CDR3, the DNA is TGCGCCAGCAGTCTCACAGGGGGCGTTTTCGATGAAAAACTGTTTTTT.

The chain uses TRBV5-4 and TRBJ2-1, with unresolved D. CDR1 SGHNT and CDR2 YYREEE come from the germline V gene (reference sequence). Trimming took 0 bases from V and 2 from J, leaving 12 bases between them. The CDR3 contains 16 residues. The CDR3 spells CASSLEGHGTYNEQFF. The CDR3, as DNA: TGTGCCAGCAGCTTGGAGGGTCACGGAACCTACAATGAGCAGTTCTTC. Together with reference TRBV5-4 and TRBJ2-1, the CDR3 gives the full variable domain: ETGVTQSPTHLIKTRGQQVTLRCSSQSGHNTVSWYQQALGQGPQFIFQYYREEENGRGNFPPRFSGLQFPNYSSELNVNALELDDSALYLCASSLEGHGTYNEQFFGPGTRLTVL.

The chain uses TRBV28 and TRBJ2-2, with D perhaps TRBD1 (5 bases). Trimming shortened V by 2 bases and J by 3 bases, and 7 bases separated the two germline ends. This CDR3 region has 14 residues. Germline V gives CDR1 MDHEN, CDR2 SYDVKM. CDR3 nucleotides: TGTGCCAGCAGTTTACAGGGTGACACCGGGGAGCTGTTTTTT. This gives the protein CASSLQGDTGELFF. Variable domain in full (rest from reference TRBV28 and TRBJ2-2): DVKVTQSSRYLVKRTGEKVFLECVQDMDHENMFWYRQDPGLGLRLIYFSYDVKMKEKGDIPEGYSVSREKKERFSLILESASTNQTSMYLCASSLQGDTGELFFGEGSRLTVL.

The rearrangement uses TRBV5-4 and TRBJ1-6, with D maybe TRBD1 (5 bases). V lost 4 bases, J lost 0 bases, and 11 bases lay in between. Germline-derived CDR1 and CDR2 are SGHNT and YYREEE (reference sequence). This CDR3 has 16 residues. The CDR3 bases are TGTGCCAGCAGCACCCGACAGCGCTCCTATAATTCACCCCTCCACTTT. Its translation is CASSTRQRSYNSPLHF.

V gene TRBV5-1 combines with J gene TRBJ2-7, with a weak D call TRBD2 (6 bases). Trimming cost V 0 bases and J 5 bases, with 12 bases left between them. The germline CDR1 and CDR2 sequences are SGHRS and YFSETQ. This CDR3 has 14 residues. The CDR3 sequence is CASSLVPSSDEQYF. DNA of the CDR3: TGCGCCAGCAGCTTGGTCCCGTCTAGCGACGAGCAGTACTTC. Together with reference TRBV5-1 and TRBJ2-7, the CDR3 gives the full variable domain: KAGVTQTPRYLIKTRGQQVTLSCSPISGHRSVSWYQQTPGQGLQFLFEYFSETQRNKGNFPGRFSGRQFSNSRSEMNVSTLELGDSALYLCASSLVPSSDEQYFGPGTRLTVT.

The chain has TRBV10-3 and TRBJ1-4; D gene ambiguous. Germline CDR1 ENHRY, CDR2 SYGVKD. V was cut by 3 bases and J by 4 bases, with 6 bases left in between. The CDR3 length is 13 residues. CDR3 sequence (DNA): TGTGCCATCAGTGACGGAGTTAATGAAAAACTGTTTTTT. This encodes CAISDGVNEKLFF.

This chain joins TRBV6-6 and TRBJ2-3; 8 bases are a match to TRBD2. Trimming took 5 bases from V and 1 from J; bases not matched to a gene: 5. The V gene's germline CDR1 is MNHNY and CDR2 SVGAGI (reference sequence). The CDR3 is 15 amino acids. The DNA of the CDR3 is TGTGCCAGCAGTACGGGGGGGGGCCGCACAGATACGCAGTATTTT. This translates into CASSTGGGRTDTQYF.

The chain has TRBV6-4 and TRBJ2-3; 8 nucleotides align to TRBD1. This CDR3 has 16 residues. V lost 0 bases, J lost 1 base, and 3 bases stayed unmatched. Germline V lookup: CDR1 MRHNA, CDR2 SNTAGT. The CDR3: CASSDSVTGGTDTQYF. The CDR3 bases are TGTGCCAGCAGTGACTCAGTGACAGGGGGCACAGATACGCAGTATTTT.

The chain couples TRBV15 to TRBJ2-5, with 11 bases fitting TRBD2. J gave up 6 bases and V 4 bases, and 4 bases lay outside the gene matches. Germline assignment: CDR1 LNHNV and CDR2 YYDKDF (reference sequence). This CDR3 has 14 amino acids. CDR3 sequence: CATSISGGAKTQYF. Here the CDR3 DNA reads TGTGCCACCAGCATTAGCGGGGGGGCTAAGACCCAGTACTTC. Full variable domain (remainder filled in from reference TRBV15 and TRBJ2-5): DAMVIQNPRYQVTQFGKPVTLSCSQTLNHNVMYWYQQKSSQAPKLLFHYYDKDFNNEADTPDNFQSRRPNTSFCFLDIRSPGLGDTAMYLCATSISGGAKTQYFGPGTRLLVL.

The chain uses TRBV19 and TRBJ2-3; 7 bases fit TRBD2. The germline V gene has CDR1 LNHDA and CDR2 SQIVND (reference sequence). J gave up 1 base and V 0 bases, and 13 bases lay outside the gene matches. The CDR3 is 19 residues long. The CDR3 coding sequence is TGTGCCAGTAGTATAGAACCAACTGGGGGTAGCGGGCGCACAGATACGCAGTATTTT. Translating it yields CASSIEPTGGSGRTDTQYF.

The chain links TRBV7-2 to TRBJ2-1, with 7 bases lining up with TRBD2. This CDR3 is built from 16 residues. Germline V gene data show CDR1 as SGHTA and CDR2 as FQGNSA. The trim removed 3 bases at V and 0 bases at J, leaving 5 bases unmatched. In nucleotides, the CDR3 is TGTGCCAGCAGCTTGTGGGGGGGGAGCTCCTACAATGAGCAGTTCTTC. Translating it yields CASSLWGGSSYNEQFF.

In this sample, this clone turned up a few times. The J gene is TRBJ1-1, the V gene TRBV5-1; D might be TRBD1 (6 bases). The germline gives CDR1 SGHRS, CDR2 YFSETQ. The germline V and J ends were trimmed by 5 bases and 3 bases, with 14 bases remaining between them. The CDR3 has 14 amino acids. The CDR3 is CASRQGRQDTEAFF. DNA for the CDR3: TGCGCCAGCAGACAGGGACGGCAGGACACTGAAGCTTTCTTT.

This sequence joins TRBV7-8 and TRBJ2-3, with TRBD2 identical over 8 bases. V was pared by 5 bases and J by 7 bases, with 11 bases of the junction left unmatched. Germline V gene lookup returns CDR1 SGHVS and CDR2 FQNEAQ. There are 15 residues in the CDR3. As DNA, the CDR3 is TGTGCCAGCAGCCGCCACGGGGGGGCAACGTATACGCAGTATTTT. Translated, it gives CASSRHGGATYTQYF.

By sample share, this clone is medium-sized. This rearrangement joins TRBV4-1 to TRBJ2-1, with TRBD2 matching over 10 bases. The V and J ends lost 0 bases and 3 bases, in that order; junction bases with no gene match: 8. The CDR3 contains 18 residues. Germline V gene lookup returns CDR1 MGHRA and CDR2 YSYEKL. The CDR3 DNA sequence: TGCGCCAGCAGCCAAGATAGGTCTAGCGGGGGCCACTACAATGAGCAGTTCTTC. The encoded protein is CASSQDRSSGGHYNEQFF.

The chain joins TRBV5-3 to TRBJ2-7; D is possibly TRBD1 (6 bases). TRBV5-3 is classed as an ORF, of uncertain function. This CDR3 is 13 amino acids long. V gave up 1 base and J gave up 7 bases, with 12 bases separating them. The CDR3 spells CARSLRQVVEQYF. The CDR3 region has the DNA TGTGCCAGAAGCTTGAGACAGGTGGTTGAGCAGTACTTC.

The chain joins TRBV4-2 to TRBJ1-2, with 8 bases matching TRBD1. Germline V lookup: CDR1 LGHNA, CDR2 YNFKEQ. The CDR3 has 16 amino acids. The V and J ends lost 4 bases and 1 base, in that order; junction bases with no gene match: 8. The CDR3 here is CASSLDRAGDNYGYTF. CDR3 in DNA: TGTGCCAGCAGCCTGGACAGGGCGGGGGATAACTATGGCTACACCTTC.

V gene TRBV2 combines with J gene TRBJ1-5, with TRBD1 matching 9 bases. Germline V CDR1 and CDR2: SNHLY, FYNNEI. CDR3 length equals 15 residues. The trim removed 4 bases at V and 8 bases at J, leaving 9 bases unmatched. The CDR3 DNA sequence: TGTGCCAGCAGTGGGACAGGGGCGGGAGTTGAGCCCCAGCATTTT. This gives the protein CASSGTGAGVEPQHF.

CDR3 loop: CASSEARGGYTF. CDR3 DNA: TGTGCCAGCAGTGAAGCTAGGGGTGGCTACACCTTC. The chain carries TRBV2 and TRBJ1-2; D may be TRBD1 (5 bases). The germline gives CDR1 SNHLY, CDR2 FYNNEI. V lost 0 bases, J lost 7 bases, and 6 bases lay in between. The CDR3 length is 12 residues.

This chain uses TRBV19 with TRBJ2-2, with D unclear. The germline V and J ends were trimmed by 2 bases and 7 bases, with 11 bases remaining between them. The CDR3 is made up of 14 amino acids. Germline V gives CDR1 LNHDA, CDR2 SQIVND (reference sequence). CDR3: CASSIMSVFGELFF. The CDR3 DNA reads TGTGCCAGTAGTATAATGAGTGTCTTCGGGGAGCTGTTTTTT.

The sample holds one count of this clone. The chain employs TRBV5-1 and TRBJ2-1; 11 nucleotides align to TRBD2. Trimming removed 0 bases from V and 7 bases from J; junction bases left unmatched: 3. The CDR3 length is 15 residues. CDR1 and CDR2 from the germline V gene are SGHRS and YFSETQ. The DNA for the CDR3 is TGCGCCAGCAGCTTGGCTCTAGCGGGGGGAAATGAGCAGTTCTTC. Residues: CASSLALAGGNEQFF. Full variable domain (rest looked up from reference TRBV5-1 and TRBJ2-1): KAGVTQTPRYLIKTRGQQVTLSCSPISGHRSVSWYQQTPGQGLQFLFEYFSETQRNKGNFPGRFSGRQFSNSRSEMNVSTLELGDSALYLCASSLALAGGNEQFFGPGTRLTVL.

This clone occurred once. The V and J genes are TRBV12-2 and TRBJ1-5. TRBV12-2 is a pseudogene. This CDR3 is built from 18 residues. CDR3 DNA sequence: TGTGCAAGTCGCTTCTTTTGTAAGGCACCAGATAGCAATCAGCCCCAGCATTTT. Translation gives CASRFFCKAPDSNQPQHF.

The chain combines TRBV20-1 with TRBJ2-7, with 11 bases matching TRBD2. Germline V gene lookup returns CDR1 DFQATT and CDR2 SNEGSKA (reference sequence). The ends lost 3 bases at V and 4 bases at J; junction bases unmatched: 5. This CDR3 region has 14 residues. CDR3 DNA: TGCAGTGCTAGTCTACTAGCGGGGGCGTACGAGCAGTACTTC. Translation: CSASLLAGAYEQYF.